Listed below are T cell receptor beta chains from one sample, sequenced in a study of response to subunit inactivated influenza vaccine. MiXCR, applied by TCRdb to the RT-PCR reads, yields one record per CDR3 protein. The data contain about 530,000 distinct CDR3 sequences, about 11% of them singletons. The sample consisted of PBMCs from blood, taken on the day of vaccination. The origin of the receptors is a man aged 50-60 years who received an inactivated influenza vaccine. Each CDR3 is given with its conserved first and last residue. D genes are given only for firm matches. For some rows the clone size is stated as once, few or many, or as a class when expanded; others skip it.

cdr3_nt cdr3_aa d_call j_call clone_size v_call
TGTGCCATCAGCCCGGACTTACTAGCGGTGAACGAGCAGTACTTC CAISPDLLAVNEQYF TRBD2 TRBJ2-7 NA TRBV10-3
TGTGCCAGCAGCGCGACAGGGGTTGAAGCTTTCTTT CASSATGVEAFF TRBD1 TRBJ1-1 many TRBV12-3/TRBV12-4
TGCAGTGCTAGACCCTTAGCGGGGGGCACCTACGAGCAGTACTTC CSARPLAGGTYEQYF TRBD2 TRBJ2-7 many TRBV20-1
TGTGCCACCAGCAGAGAGGCGGTCTGGGCTAGCGGGAGGGCCTCAGATACGCAGTATTTT CATSREAVWASGRASDTQYF TRBD2 TRBJ2-3 many TRBV15
TGCGCCAGCAGCAAAAGGGAAAGCTCTGGAAACACCATATATTTT CASSKRESSGNTIYF NA TRBJ1-3 NA TRBV5-1
TGTGCCAGCAGCTTCTCAAGCGGGGGAGAAGGGCAGTATTTT CASSFSSGGEGQYF TRBD2 TRBJ2-3 few TRBV7-2
TGCAGCGTTGCGGGGCTTAATGAGCAGTTCTTC CSVAGLNEQFF NA TRBJ2-1 few TRBV29-1
TGTGCCAGCAGCGATACGGGGCGGGATACGCAGTATTTT CASSDTGRDTQYF NA TRBJ2-3 few TRBV9
TGTGCCAGCAGTTACTCGAGATTCTTCGCGGAGCAGTACTTC CASSYSRFFAEQYF NA TRBJ2-7 NA TRBV6-5
TGCGCCAGCAGCTTAACAGGGAGGCCCGAGCAGGGTAATGAAAAACTGTTTTTT CASSLTGRPEQGNEKLFF NA TRBJ1-4 NA TRBV5-1